This entry describes one TCR beta chain. The antigen it recognizes is unknown. No much larger clone exists at a distance of one base, and base qualities are not known. The collaborating institutions used their own protocols to collect whole blood in K2EDTA tubes. For TCRbeta analysis, collaborator samples were shipped as frozen whole blood, as isolated PBMCs, or as DNA extracted from either sample type. The sample is drawn from a study of blood T cell repertoires in COVID-19 (TCRdb year 2020). In the study overall: Collaborator samples came from the United States, Italy and Spain and covered acute and convalescent phases of COVID-19. Subjects who had been exposed to COVID-19, were actively infected with it, or had recovered from it provided the deeply sampled blood TCRbeta repertoires that made up the dataset. The repertoires were released in a freely available public database intended as a resource for research on the immune response to SARS-CoV-2. Where available, HLA class I and class II types were obtained from metadata supplied by the sample provider rather than from assay-based typing. The samples were drawn from two sources: the first 160 participants of the ongoing ImmuneRACE study, and 1,254 subjects contributed by 6 global collaborators. Sample metadata almost always included a de-identified subject ID, COVID-19 status, age in years and sex. The material from the prospective study consisted of cDNA or gDNA derived from T cells, B-cell-depleted T cells, or PBMCs. Results the study describes overall, beyond this receptor: How much clinical and demographic metadata was included differed by source and by participant, and the metadata was provided uncurated.

TCRbeta CDR3 regions were amplified from genomic DNA by means of the immunoSEQ Assay, a bias-controlled multiplex PCR. Per the original workflow: The number of nucleated cells in each sample was estimated by amplification of reference gene primers within the assay. To quantify the absolute abundance of each unique TCRbeta CDR3 rearrangement, sequence reads were collapsed and filtered. For each sample, productive Simpson clonality was calculated as the square root of Simpson's diversity index over productive rearrangements. TCRdb retrieved this table from immuneACCESS and kept in-frame rearrangements only. Not all clones are present; in checked studies, unresolved V genes account for under half, and no reason is known for the remainder. That table is the source of V, J and clone size, and D and trimming were worked out from the DNA. In all, the sample holds around 130,000 clones, and around 87% of those were seen once. About 2.1% of the sample belongs to the ten largest clones.

The germline V gene specifies MDHEN as CDR1 and SYDVKM as CDR2. For this chain, trimming is 2 bases at the V end and 5 bases at the J end, and the number of junction bases without a gene match is 1. The CDR3 starts with the cysteine, ends with the phenylalanine, and has 13 residues. Only the CDR3 part of the read is kept: 39 bases, read in frame from the first base. The chain uses TRBV28 and TRBJ2-3; TRBD2 lines up with 7 middle nucleotides. Sequencing was done on a sample of peripheral blood. The receptor was derived from a man between 65 and 80 years old with active COVID-19. The base sequence is TGTGCCAGCAGTTTACTAGCGGTAGATACGCAGTATTTT. It specifies CASSLLAVDTQYF.